The entry that follows covers one TCR beta chain sequence. This sample is part of a study of cytotoxic CD8 clonotypes in ibrutinib-treated CLL. For the study at large: Patients attained about 25 partial and 2 complete responses; at median around 68 months, roughly 15 remained remitted while around twelve progressed.

With sequencing, the targeted depth ranged from 1 in 200,000 to 1 in 1 million T cells. Repertoires were generated with immunoSEQ multiplex PCR, while TCRdb's copy carries only in-frame clones and drops some. The sample has around 140,000 clones, roughly three quarters seen once; the top ten hold approximately 5.1%. J was trimmed by 2 bases and V by 1 base; bases with no gene match: 5. This CDR3 spans 16 amino acids. Germline assignment: CDR1 MGHRA and CDR2 YSYEKL. The genes are TRBV4-1 and TRBJ1-3, with 7 positions matching TRBD1. Sample: PBMCs, taken after 24 months of ibrutinib treatment. The clonotype comes from a human donor with chronic lymphocytic leukemia. This CDR3 reads CASSQGGDRPGNTIYF. CDR3 in DNA: TGCGCCAGCAGCCAAGGGGGGGACAGACCTGGAAACACCATATATTTT.